The 8 T cell receptor beta chains given below trace back to one sample, sequenced in a study of blood T cell repertoires in COVID-19. TCRdb's table, derived via immunoSEQ multiplex PCR, lists solely in-frame clones and lacks some. This table has over 150,000 clones, roughly 90% appearing once. Sequencing was carried out using peripheral blood. These receptors came from a man aged 65-85 years with active or convalescent COVID-19.

Regarding this clone: The identical CDR3 is also encoded by other nucleotide sequences in the sample. The chain joins TRBV25-1 to TRBJ1-2; D remains ambiguous. Trimming took off 4 bases at V and 3 bases at J, with 6 bases between the two ends. Germline V gives CDR1 MGHDK, CDR2 SYGVNS. The CDR3 has 12 amino acids. This CDR3 reads CASSGQDYGYTF. The CDR3 region has the DNA TGTGCCAGCAGTGGCCAGGACTATGGCTACACCTTC.

This clone was recorded only once. The chain recombines TRBV9 with TRBJ1-2; tentatively, D is TRBD1 (6 bases). V was clipped by 3 bases and J by 3 bases, with 15 bases between them. The CDR3 is 15 amino acids. Germline assignment: CDR1 SGDLS and CDR2 YYNGEE. CDR3 nucleotides: TGTGCCAGCAGCGGCGACCGGGACACCTACTATGGCTACACCTTC. This encodes CASSGDRDTYYGYTF.

The rearrangement joins TRBV9 to TRBJ1-6; 7 bases fit TRBD1. The CDR3 is 16 amino acids. The germline gives CDR1 SGDLS, CDR2 YYNGEE. Germline trimming cut 0 bases from V and 4 bases from J; bases unmatched to any gene: 4. The CDR3 region is CASSVADREYNSPLHF. Here the CDR3 DNA reads TGTGCCAGCAGCGTAGCTGACAGGGAATATAATTCACCCCTCCACTTT.

The chain joins TRBV27 to TRBJ1-5; D might be TRBD1 (5 bases). CDR3 size: 15 residues. V shed 2 bases and J shed 1 base, with 9 bases lying between them. Germline V gene lookup returns CDR1 MNHEY and CDR2 SMNVEV (reference sequence). The CDR3 sequence is CASSLRQTSNQPQHF. The CDR3 bases are TGTGCCAGCAGTTTACGACAGACCAGCAATCAGCCCCAGCATTTT.

This chain joins TRBV4-3 and TRBJ2-7, with 8 bases lining up with TRBD2. There are 15 residues in the CDR3. V lost 1 base and J lost 4; bases outside the gene matches: 6. Per germline, CDR1 LGHNA and CDR2 YSLEER. CDR3 sequence: CASSQVTSARYEQYF. The CDR3 coding sequence is TGCGCCAGCAGCCAAGTGACTAGCGCGCGTTACGAGCAGTACTTC.

The chain recombines TRBV7-9 with TRBJ1-4, with TRBD1 matching 10 bases. The CDR3 has 16 amino acids. V shed 1 base, J shed 7 bases, and the junction held 6 bases outside the gene matches. Germline loops: CDR1 SEHNR, CDR2 FQNEAQ (reference sequence). CDR3 amino acids: CASSLDRTGGPEKLFF. The CDR3 DNA is TGTGCCAGCAGCTTAGATCGGACAGGGGGGCCTGAAAAACTGTTTTTT.

The chain joins TRBV28 to TRBJ2-7; D not certain. The CDR3 is 13 amino acids. Trimming stripped 3 bases from V and 5 bases from J, with 11 bases between. The germline V gene encodes CDR1 MDHEN and CDR2 SYDVKM. The DNA for the CDR3 is TGTGCCAGCAGTTTTATGGTCCCTAACGAGCAGTACTTC. Translated: CASSFMVPNEQYF.

V is TRBV4-3 and J is TRBJ2-7, with unresolved D. The CDR3 totals 13 residues. The V gene's germline CDR1 is LGHNA and CDR2 YSLEER. Trimming shortened V by 0 bases and J by 4 bases, and 7 bases separated the two germline ends. Here the CDR3 reads CASSQDNSYEQYF. In DNA, the CDR3 is TGCGCCAGCAGCCAAGATAATTCGTACGAGCAGTACTTC.